Shown below are 15 T cell receptor beta chains from a single sample sequenced in a study of T-cell reconstitution after alpha-beta-depleted transplantation in children. The TCRbeta library was prepared with unique molecular identifiers. Each CDR3 protein gets one entry after TCRdb re-called the PCR reads with MiXCR. The repertoire holds about 610,000 distinct CDR3 sequences, 10% seen once, with about 4.2% in the top ten. The sample consisted of PBMCs from the stem cell graft donor, taken from the stem cell graft. Receptor source: a human donor who donated a stem cell graft to a child with acute myeloid leukemia.

This clonotype appeared many times. V usage is TRBV4-2 and J usage is TRBJ1-5; tentatively, D is TRBD1 (5 bases). V was clipped by 0 bases and J by 5 bases, with 8 bases between them. Per germline, CDR1 LGHNA and CDR2 YNFKEQ. The CDR3 is 14 residues long. Here the CDR3 DNA reads TGTGCCAGCAGCCAAGATGACAGAGATCAGCCCCAGCATTTT. Protein: CASSQDDRDQPQHF.

There are many counts of this clonotype. The V call is TRBV7-2, the J call TRBJ1-2; D possibly corresponds to TRBD1 (5 bases). Germline V gives CDR1 SGHTA, CDR2 FQGNSA. Trimming stripped 6 bases from V and 0 bases from J, with 14 bases between. This CDR3 is 15 amino acids long. Here the CDR3 reads CASSYQGLANYGYTF. CDR3 nucleotides: TGTGCCAGCAGTTATCAGGGTTTAGCTAACTATGGCTACACCTTC.

The genes are TRBV20-1 and TRBJ1-5; perhaps TRBD1 as D (6 bases). The CDR3 loop spans 15 amino acids. Germline CDR1 reads DFQATT; CDR2 reads SNEGSKA (reference sequence). Trimming pared 2 bases from V and 0 bases from J, leaving 11 bases between. CDR3 sequence: CSARQGTHSNQPQHF. In nucleotides, the CDR3 is TGCAGTGCTAGACAGGGGACGCATAGCAATCAGCCCCAGCATTTT.

This clonotype was seen repeatedly, ten times or more. The V and J genes are TRBV10-3 and TRBJ2-2, with D maybe TRBD1 (5 bases). Trimming removed 8 bases from V and 0 bases from J, with 13 bases in between. Germline CDR1 reads ENHRY; CDR2 reads SYGVKD. CDR3 size: 15 residues. The CDR3: CAIGSAGTNTGELFF. The CDR3 nucleotides read TGTGCCATCGGAAGTGCAGGGACGAACACCGGGGAGCTGTTTTTT.

The V and J genes are TRBV10-3 and TRBJ2-3; 10 bases match TRBD2. The germline gives CDR1 ENHRY, CDR2 SYGVKD. With V trimmed by 4 bases and J by 1 base, 5 bases remained unmatched. This CDR3 spans 16 amino acids. CDR3 in amino acids: CAISGPGLAGTDTQYF. CDR3 in DNA: TGTGCCATCAGTGGGCCTGGACTAGCGGGCACAGATACGCAGTATTTT.

The chain recombines TRBV20-1 with TRBJ2-5; tentative D call: TRBD1 (6 bases). CDR1 and CDR2 from the germline V gene are DFQATT and SNEGSKA (reference sequence). V was trimmed by 5 bases and J by 5 bases, leaving 15 bases between them. The CDR3 contains 13 residues. CDR3 coding DNA: TGCAGTGCTCATCGGGACAAACGGGAGACCCAGTACTTC. This translates into CSAHRDKRETQYF.

This clonotype has only a few counts. The CDR3 loop is CASSQAQFPGEKLFF. CDR3 nucleotide sequence: TGTGCCAGCAGTCAGGCACAGTTCCCCGGGGAAAAACTGTTTTTT. This chain joins TRBV12-3 or TRBV12-4 and TRBJ1-4; D is unresolved. The CDR3 extends over 15 amino acids. V dropped 5 bases and J dropped 8 bases, with 18 bases sitting between them.

This clonotype came up many times. This rearrangement joins TRBV20-1 to TRBJ2-1; D is unresolved. V gave up 0 bases and J gave up 13 bases, with 10 bases separating them. The CDR3 spans 11 residues. Germline values: CDR1 DFQATT, CDR2 SNEGSKA (reference sequence). The DNA for the CDR3 is TGCAGTGCTAGAGATACCTCAGGACAGTTCTTC. Translation gives CSARDTSGQFF.

V gene TRBV20-1 combines with J gene TRBJ2-5; D perhaps matches TRBD1 (5 bases). V dropped 3 bases and J dropped 5 bases, with 16 bases sitting between them. Germline V gene sequence: CDR1 DFQATT, CDR2 SNEGSKA (reference sequence). CDR3 length: 14 amino acids. This CDR3 is CSASYLGRGETQYF. The CDR3 DNA sequence: TGCAGTGCTAGTTATCTGGGGCGTGGGGAGACCCAGTACTTC.

The V call is TRBV2, the J call TRBJ2-6, with unresolved D. V was pared by 6 bases and J by 2 bases, with 11 bases between. This CDR3 is built from 15 residues. Germline values: CDR1 SNHLY, CDR2 FYNNEI. For the CDR3, the DNA is TGTGCCAGCAGGGGCCAACCCACTGGGGCCAACGTCCTGACTTTC. Translating gives CASRGQPTGANVLTF.

This clonotype was recorded many times. This sequence joins TRBV4-2 and TRBJ2-7; no firm D call. Germline V lookup: CDR1 LGHNA, CDR2 YNFKEQ. Trimming stripped 1 base from V and 0 bases from J, with 7 bases between. This CDR3 is built from 14 residues. The CDR3 DNA is TGTGCCAGCAGCCAAGCTCCTATCTCCTACGAGCAGTACTTC. Translating it yields CASSQAPISYEQYF.

The rearrangement uses TRBV11-2 and TRBJ1-3; TRBD1 agrees at 9 bases. CDR1 and CDR2 from the germline V gene are SGHAT and FQNNGV. CDR3 size: 18 residues. Losses at the gene ends were 2 bases for V and 4 bases for J; bases not matched to a gene: 12. In nucleotides, the CDR3 is TGTGCCAGCAGCTTACGGACCCTGGGACAGGGATGGGGAAACACCATATATTTT. Its translation: CASSLRTLGQGWGNTIYF.

This clonotype was counted at least ten times. V is TRBV20-1 and J is TRBJ2-4; TRBD2 matches at 11 bases. V shed 1 base and J 4 bases; nucleotides not matched to a gene: 21. Germline assignment: CDR1 DFQATT and CDR2 SNEGSKA (reference sequence). The CDR3 is 21 residues long. The CDR3 protein is CSARAQGTGTSGPKTKNIQYF. CDR3 DNA: TGCAGTGCTAGAGCCCAGGGTACAGGGACTAGCGGACCCAAAACAAAAAACATTCAGTACTTC.

This clonotype has a count of ten or more. The rearrangement links TRBV12-3 or TRBV12-4 to TRBJ2-1; D remains unclear. Between the trimmed V and J ends, which lost 1 base and 9 bases, there was a span of 10 bases. The CDR3 totals 13 residues. The CDR3 nucleotides read TGTGCCAGCAGTTTAGAATTTAGGGTTGAGCAGTTCTTC. Its translation is CASSLEFRVEQFF.

This clonotype came up a few times. This rearrangement joins TRBV7-2 to TRBJ2-7; perhaps D is TRBD1 or TRBD2 (5 bases each). From germline, CDR1 is SGHTA and CDR2 FQGNSA. V was clipped by 5 bases and J by 3 bases, with 17 bases between them. This CDR3 region has 15 residues. The CDR3 DNA reads as TGTGCCAGCAGCCGTAACGCCGGGACCATCTACGAGCAGTACTTC. It codes for CASSRNAGTIYEQYF.